This T cell receptor (beta chain) was profiled in a study of CD8 T cells in ankylosing spondylitis. Study-wide findings and caveats: As reported, disease-linked clones showed significant enrichment in matched ankylosing spondylitis synovial fluid. Some of the motif variants had earlier been found in reactive arthritis patients' fluid and blood. Disease-linked clones were found to be CD8+ and relatively rare in peripheral blood. Characteristic, it appeared, of ankylosing spondylitis blood was a TCR beta motif of eight or nine highly homologous variants.

This clonotype was counted between two and nine times. What it binds is not known. Trimming removed 3 bases from V and 5 bases from J, with 17 bases in between. CDR1 and CDR2 from the germline V gene are DFQATT and SNEGSKA (reference sequence). This CDR3 spans 15 amino acids. Quantitative 5'-RACE was performed with molecular barcodes, and it yielded the TCR beta libraries. A single record per CDR3 protein comes from TCRdb applying MiXCR to the 5' RACE reads. The data contain about 450,000 distinct CDR3 sequences, roughly 27% of them singletons. Sequencing was done on a sample of blood, either unsorted or a sorted T cell fraction (not recorded which). The TCR sequence derives from a male donor with ankylosing spondylitis. The rearrangement joins TRBV20-1 to TRBJ2-4; the D gene is possibly TRBD2 (6 bases). CDR3 amino acids: CSASHGGWTENIQYF. CDR3 in DNA: TGCAGTGCTAGTCATGGAGGGTGGACGGAAAACATTCAGTACTTC.